Below, 10 T cell receptor beta chains from the same sample are listed, as sequenced in a study of T cells in Graves' hyperthyroidism and ophthalmopathy. RNA transcripts served as the template for amplifying TCR beta CDR3 regions. Primed by the HTBI set, a first-round RT-PCR was run on the TCR CDR3. One entry per CDR3 protein results from TCRdb running MiXCR on the multiplex PCR reads. The table includes about 680,000 distinct CDR3 sequences, roughly 32% detected once. The sample taken for sequencing was blood. These receptors came from a middle-aged woman with Graves' hyperthyroidism.

J is TRBJ2-5 and V is TRBV25-1; 7 bases line up with TRBD2. Germline trimming cut 6 bases from V and 0 bases from J; bases unmatched to any gene: 10. Germline CDR1 and CDR2: MGHDK and SYGVNS. The CDR3 loop spans 16 amino acids. The CDR3 spells CASSQAGRGYQETQYF. In DNA, the CDR3 is TGTGCCAGCAGCCAAGCTGGGCGGGGGTACCAAGAGACCCAGTACTTC.

This clonotype was found many times. The CDR3 coding sequence is TGTGCCATCAGCCCAACTAAAAACATAGTCACTGAAGCTTTCTTT. This translates into CAISPTKNIVTEAFF. The chain links TRBV10-3 to TRBJ1-1; no firm D call. The V end was cut by 6 bases, the J end by 4 bases, with 18 bases between. CDR3 length: 15 residues. Germline-derived CDR1 and CDR2 are ENHRY and SYGVKD.

In its sample, this clonotype was seen a few times. This sequence joins TRBV29-1 and TRBJ1-5; tentative D call: TRBD1 (5 bases). CDR1 is SQVTM, CDR2 ANQGSEA, per germline. CDR3 size: 12 residues. The V end lost 6 bases, the J end lost 1 base, and 7 bases lay between the germline ends. The CDR3 loop is CSVRDSNQPQHF. The CDR3 region has the DNA TGCAGCGTGCGGGACAGCAATCAGCCCCAGCATTTT.

To note about this clonotype: Relative to the germline gene, one junction end is altered; a read error may explain this. The chain recombines TRBV9 with TRBJ1-1; D gene ambiguous. This CDR3 contains 15 residues. Germline V gene lookup returns CDR1 SGDLS and CDR2 YYNGEE. The CDR3 region is CASSPSGGKNTEALF. The CDR3 DNA reads as TGTGCCAGCAGCCCCAGCGGTGGGAAAAACACTGAAGCTCTCTTT.

The genes are TRBV20-1 and TRBJ2-7; D possibly corresponds to TRBD2 (6 bases). V gave up 0 bases and J gave up 3 bases, with 15 bases separating them. In germline, CDR1 is DFQATT, CDR2 SNEGSKA (reference sequence). The CDR3 covers 15 residues. This chain's CDR3 is CSARDHGGYLYEQYF. The DNA of the CDR3 is TGCAGTGCTAGAGATCACGGGGGTTACCTCTACGAGCAGTACTTC.

This clonotype was recorded a few times. The chain employs TRBV12-3 or TRBV12-4 and TRBJ2-5, with D hard to call. This CDR3 is 15 amino acids long. The V and J ends lost 2 bases and 5 bases respectively, with 15 bases between them. The CDR3 sequence is CASSLSPAGRETQYF. The CDR3 nucleotides are TGTGCCAGCAGTTTATCCCCCGCAGGACGTGAGACCCAGTACTTC.

This clonotype was detected ten times or more. V is TRBV10-3 and J is TRBJ1-2; 9 bases line up with TRBD1. Germline-derived CDR1 and CDR2 are ENHRY and SYGVKD. CDR3 size: 14 residues. J lost 4 bases, V lost 10 bases, and 10 bases had no gene match. This CDR3 is CATGQGVVSYGYTF. For the CDR3, the DNA is TGTGCCACGGGACAGGGAGTCGTCTCCTATGGCTACACCTTC.

The V and J genes are TRBV10-3 and TRBJ2-7; unclear D gene. V was clipped by 0 bases and J by 5 bases, with 14 bases between them. Germline CDR1 reads ENHRY; CDR2 reads SYGVKD. The CDR3 is made up of 15 amino acids. CDR3 DNA: TGTGCCATCAGTGAGTCCCTTGACGGAAGGAACGAGCAGTACTTC. This encodes CAISESLDGRNEQYF.

This clonotype was counted only a few times. The J gene is TRBJ1-5, the V gene TRBV6-1, with D possibly matching TRBD1 (6 bases). There are 14 residues in the CDR3. V lost 7 bases to trimming and J lost 4 bases, with 14 bases between them. Germline values: CDR1 MNHNS, CDR2 SASEGT. The CDR3 is CASTLQGINQPQHF. CDR3 in DNA: TGTGCCAGCACCCTCCAGGGGATTAATCAGCCCCAGCATTTT.

At least ten counts were recorded for this clonotype. This chain links TRBV29-1 with TRBJ2-7, with 9 bases matching TRBD2. Germline CDR1 SQVTM, CDR2 ANQGSEA. Germline trimming cut 7 bases from V and 3 bases from J; bases unmatched to any gene: 10. The CDR3 sequence is 14 residues long. CDR3 nucleotide sequence: TGCAGCGCATCCGGGACTAGCAACTACTACGAGCAGTACTTC. Translated: CSASGTSNYYEQYF.